This passage covers 17 T cell receptor beta chains from one sample sequenced in a study of beta chain features in type 1 diabetes. Findings and limits, study-wide: Patients with Type 1 diabetes showed moderately but significantly shorter TCRB CDR3s in all four CD4+ subsets.

cDNA synthesis used the whole RNA isolate, giving expressed TCRB sequences. This table comes from immunoSEQ multiplex PCR, and its TCRdb copy is limited to in-frame clones, with some not included. The sample contains approximately 170,000 clones, roughly 65% of which appear only once. Their antigens are not known. Sequencing used naive CD4+ T cells from blood. The receptors were gathered from a young man with type 1 diabetes.

This clone was counted between two and nine times. The chain links TRBV1 to TRBJ2-5; TRBD2 is the table's D call and was not checked against the DNA. TRBV1 is a pseudogene locus. This CDR3 region has 18 residues. The chain's CDR3 is CTSSQLLPPAGPQETQYF. In nucleotides, the CDR3 is TGCACCAGCAGCCAACTCCTCCCCCCGGCGGGGCCACAAGAGACCCAGTACTTC.

Regarding this clone: Other DNA sequences in the sample encode the same CDR3. This rearrangement joins TRBV29-1 to TRBJ1-5; 7 nucleotides line up with TRBD1. The germline CDR1 and CDR2 sequences are SQVTM and ANQGSEA. The trim removed 4 bases at V and 3 bases at J, leaving 3 bases unmatched. This CDR3 region has 13 residues. CDR3: CSVAGGYNQPQHF. In nucleotides, the CDR3 is TGCAGCGTTGCAGGGGGATACAATCAGCCCCAGCATTTT.

The chain employs TRBV4-3 and TRBJ2-6; tentatively, D is TRBD1 (6 bases). The V end lost 0 bases, the J end lost 4 bases, and 10 bases lay between the germline ends. Per the germline V gene, CDR1 is LGHNA and CDR2 is YSLEER. The CDR3 runs 16 residues. CDR3 nucleotide sequence: TGCGCCAGCAGCCAAGATTCAGGGGTCGGGGCCAACGTCCTGACTTTC. Its translation is CASSQDSGVGANVLTF.

The chain recombines TRBV29-1 with TRBJ1-4, with a possible D match to TRBD1 (6 bases). The CDR3 extends over 12 amino acids. Trimming stripped 6 bases from V and 5 bases from J, with 10 bases between. From germline, CDR1 is SQVTM and CDR2 ANQGSEA. DNA for the CDR3: TGCAGCGTCTTAGGGGGGAATGAAAAACTGTTTTTT. Translation: CSVLGGNEKLFF.

This chain connects TRBV28 to TRBJ1-2, with D unresolved. This CDR3 is built from 11 residues. CDR1 and CDR2 (germline): MDHEN, SYDVKM. Trimming took off 6 bases at V and 6 bases at J, with 8 bases between the two ends. CDR3 region: CASRLWNGYTF. Here the CDR3 DNA reads TGTGCCAGCAGACTGTGGAATGGCTACACCTTC.

The chain has TRBV7-2 and TRBJ2-7; possibly TRBD1 for D (6 bases). Germline assignment: CDR1 SGHTA and CDR2 FQGNSA. Trimming pared 4 bases from V and 6 bases from J, leaving 19 bases between. The CDR3 runs 15 residues. CDR3 coding DNA: TGTGCCAGCAGCTCCCGAGCCGGGACATTGGGCGAGCAGTACTTC. Protein: CASSSRAGTLGEQYF. Drawing the rest from reference TRBV7-2 and TRBJ2-7, the complete variable domain is GAGVSQSPSNKVTEKGKDVELRCDPISGHTALYWYRQSLGQGLEFLIYFQGNSAPDKSGLPSDRFSAERTGGSVSTLTIQRTQQEDSAVYLCASSSRAGTLGEQYFGPGTRLTVT.

This clone was recorded a few times. V gene TRBV30 combines with J gene TRBJ1-2; the D is unclear. Germline assignment: CDR1 GTSNPN and CDR2 SVGIG (reference sequence). The germline V and J ends were trimmed by 4 bases and 13 bases, with 19 bases remaining between them. This CDR3 comprises 12 residues. Here the CDR3 DNA reads TGTGCCTGGATTCAGCAGACCGAGGGATGCACCTTC. It is translated as CAWIQQTEGCTF.

This sequence joins TRBV7-9 and TRBJ2-3; 7 positions agree with TRBD2. From germline, CDR1 is SEHNR and CDR2 FQNEAQ (reference sequence). The CDR3 runs 15 residues. The V segment lost 2 bases and the J segment 4 bases; nucleotides outside the gene matches: 6. CDR3 loop: CASSLWRGTADTQYF. The DNA for the CDR3 is TGTGCCAGCAGCTTATGGCGGGGGACCGCAGATACGCAGTATTTT.

The rearrangement links TRBV9 to TRBJ2-1, with D perhaps matching TRBD1 or TRBD2 (5 bases each). Germline V gene sequence: CDR1 SGDLS, CDR2 YYNGEE. CDR3 length equals 15 residues. V gave up 1 base and J gave up 4 bases, with 12 bases separating them. The CDR3 loop is CASSVLGEDYNEQFF. CDR3 DNA: TGTGCCAGCAGCGTATTGGGGGAAGATTACAATGAGCAGTTCTTC.

This chain links TRBV4-3 with TRBJ2-1; maybe TRBD2 (7 bases). This CDR3 comprises 14 residues. Between the trimmed V and J ends, which lost 0 bases and 7 bases, there was a span of 10 bases. CDR1 LGHNA and CDR2 YSLEER come from the germline V gene. This CDR3 is CASSQEGGPNEQFF. DNA for the CDR3: TGCGCCAGCAGCCAAGAGGGGGGGCCGAATGAGCAGTTCTTC.

This chain uses TRBV10-3 with TRBJ2-2; D is possibly TRBD1 (5 bases). The CDR3 sequence is 15 residues long. Germline values: CDR1 ENHRY, CDR2 SYGVKD. Trimming took off 0 bases at V and 3 bases at J, with 8 bases between the two ends. CDR3 sequence reads: CAISESAGYTGELFF. The CDR3 bases are TGTGCCATCAGTGAGTCGGCAGGGTACACCGGGGAGCTGTTTTTT.

The chain uses TRBV6-1 and TRBJ2-1; 10 bases are a match to TRBD1. Trimming at V came to 4 bases and at J to 3 bases, leaving 3 bases not matched to a gene. This CDR3 contains 15 residues. The germline V gene encodes CDR1 MNHNS and CDR2 SASEGT. The CDR3 DNA sequence: TGTGCCAGCAGTGCCCGGGACAGGGGCTACAATGAGCAGTTCTTC. It translates to CASSARDRGYNEQFF.

This clone was recorded only once. This chain joins TRBV13 and TRBJ2-1; possible D gene TRBD2, 6 bases. Germline CDR1 is PRHDT and CDR2 is FYEKMQ (reference sequence). With 2 bases removed from V and 8 bases from J, the gap between germline ends came to 7 bases. CDR3 length: 12 amino acids. CDR3 sequence: CASSLWGDEQFF. CDR3 in DNA: TGTGCCAGCAGCTTATGGGGGGATGAGCAGTTCTTC.

The CDR3 here is CASSLDVGEKLFF. The CDR3 DNA follows: TGTGCCAGCAGCTTGGACGTGGGTGAAAAACTGTTTTTT. V usage is TRBV7-9 and J usage is TRBJ1-4, with unresolved D. The germline V gene has CDR1 SEHNR and CDR2 FQNEAQ (reference sequence). The CDR3 is made up of 13 amino acids. V lost 3 bases and J 7 bases, leaving 9 bases between the germline ends.

The DNA of the CDR3 is TGTGCCAGCAGCTCCGCCGGAGTCACGCAGTATTTT. Amino acids: CASSSAGVTQYF. The chain links TRBV9 to TRBJ2-3; D not certain. Germline V gives CDR1 SGDLS, CDR2 YYNGEE. CDR3 length equals 12 residues. Trimming left V 4 bases short and J 9 bases short, with 12 bases between.

This clone was detected a few times. J is TRBJ2-3 and V is TRBV19; maybe TRBD1 (6 bases). V was trimmed by 7 bases and J by 2 bases, leaving 16 bases between them. Germline V gives CDR1 LNHDA, CDR2 SQIVND (reference sequence). CDR3 length: 15 amino acids. CDR3 coding DNA: TGTGCCAGTACCCGGGACATCGGAGACACAGATACGCAGTATTTT. Translated: CASTRDIGDTDTQYF.

The V and J genes are TRBV13 and TRBJ2-4, with 8 bases fitting TRBD2. V was clipped by 5 bases and J by 4 bases; unmatched bases: 4. CDR3 length equals 14 residues. CDR1 PRHDT and CDR2 FYEKMQ come from the germline V gene (reference sequence). As DNA, the CDR3 is TGTGCCAGCAGCCCAGGGACTAGTAAAAACATTCAGTACTTC. Translated: CASSPGTSKNIQYF.